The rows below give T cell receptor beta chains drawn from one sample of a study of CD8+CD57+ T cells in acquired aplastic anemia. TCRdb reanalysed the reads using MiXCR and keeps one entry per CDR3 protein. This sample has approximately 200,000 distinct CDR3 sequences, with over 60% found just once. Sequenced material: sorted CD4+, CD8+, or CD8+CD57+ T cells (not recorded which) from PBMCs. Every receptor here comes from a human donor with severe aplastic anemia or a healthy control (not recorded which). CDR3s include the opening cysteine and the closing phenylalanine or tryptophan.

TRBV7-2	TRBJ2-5	CASSPETSQETQYF
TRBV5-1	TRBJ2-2	CASSFGRTGELFF
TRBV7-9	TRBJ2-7	CASSYGTSGSGGQYF
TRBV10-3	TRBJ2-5	CAISNTSLETQYF
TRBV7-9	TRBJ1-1	CASSLAGRDEAFF
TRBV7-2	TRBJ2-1	CASSLFGGVYNEQFF
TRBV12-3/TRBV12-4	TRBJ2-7	CASSASGRTYEQHF
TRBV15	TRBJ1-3	CATSRDNSGNTIYF
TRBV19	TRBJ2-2	CASRLNTGELFF
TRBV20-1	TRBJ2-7	CSARPILRDSALEQYF
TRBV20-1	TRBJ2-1	CSAKTGLNEQFF
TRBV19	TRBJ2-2	CASSRGDLNTGELFF
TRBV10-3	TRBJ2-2	CAISEGWGDAGELFF
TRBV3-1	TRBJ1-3	CASSPVWTESSGNTIYF
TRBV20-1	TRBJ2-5	CSARGARTQETQYF
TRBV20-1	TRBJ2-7	CSALRQRHSYEQYF
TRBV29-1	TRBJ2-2	CSAGRGASTGELFF
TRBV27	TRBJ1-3	CASRRTGGGNTIYF
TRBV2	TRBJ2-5	CASSERAGRQETQYF
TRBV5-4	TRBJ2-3	CASSLRADTQYF
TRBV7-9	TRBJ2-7	CASSPPGNTYEQYF
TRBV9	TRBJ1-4	CASSPSGWDNHRRGNEKLFF